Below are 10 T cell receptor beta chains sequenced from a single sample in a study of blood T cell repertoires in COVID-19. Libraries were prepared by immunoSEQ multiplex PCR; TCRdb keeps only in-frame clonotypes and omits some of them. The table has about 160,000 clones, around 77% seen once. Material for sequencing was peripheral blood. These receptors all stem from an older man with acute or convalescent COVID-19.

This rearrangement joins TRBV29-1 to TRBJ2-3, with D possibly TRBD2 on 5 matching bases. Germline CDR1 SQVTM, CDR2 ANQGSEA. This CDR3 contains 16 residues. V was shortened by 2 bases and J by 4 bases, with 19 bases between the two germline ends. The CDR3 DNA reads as TGCAGCGTTGAATTGGACTTGCAGACCCGAGCAGATACGCAGTATTTT. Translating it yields CSVELDLQTRADTQYF.

The CDR3, as DNA: TGTGCCAGCAGTTACCAACTACCACGGGAGGGCACAGATACGCAGTATTTT. It translates to CASSYQLPREGTDTQYF. This sequence joins TRBV6-2 or TRBV6-3 and TRBJ2-3; the match to TRBD2 covers 7 bases. This CDR3 comprises 17 residues. Trimming took 2 bases from V and 1 from J; bases not matched to a gene: 9. Germline V gene data show CDR1 as MNHEY and CDR2 as SVGEGT.

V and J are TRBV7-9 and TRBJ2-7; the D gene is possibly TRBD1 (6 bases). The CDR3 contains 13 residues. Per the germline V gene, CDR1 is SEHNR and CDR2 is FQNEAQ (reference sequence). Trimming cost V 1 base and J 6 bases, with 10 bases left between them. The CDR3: CASSLDRDTEQYF. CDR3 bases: TGTGCCAGCAGCTTAGACCGGGACACCGAGCAGTACTTC.

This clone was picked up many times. This CDR3 reads CASSSRRSPGQGVGYEQYF. The CDR3 DNA reads TGTGCCAGCAGCTCCCGACGCTCACCGGGACAGGGGGTTGGCTACGAGCAGTACTTC. This rearrangement joins TRBV7-9 to TRBJ2-7; 11 nucleotides line up with TRBD1. Trimming cost V 4 bases and J 3 bases; bases outside gene matches: 17. Germline-derived CDR1 and CDR2 are SEHNR and FQNEAQ (reference sequence). The CDR3 loop spans 19 amino acids. Supplemented by reference TRBV7-9 and TRBJ2-7, the full variable domain reads DTGVSQNPRHKITKRGQNVTFRCDPISEHNRLYWYRQTLGQGPEFLTYFQNEAQLEKSRLLSDRFSAERPKGSFSTLEIQRTEQGDSAMYLCASSSRRSPGQGVGYEQYFGPGTRLTVT.

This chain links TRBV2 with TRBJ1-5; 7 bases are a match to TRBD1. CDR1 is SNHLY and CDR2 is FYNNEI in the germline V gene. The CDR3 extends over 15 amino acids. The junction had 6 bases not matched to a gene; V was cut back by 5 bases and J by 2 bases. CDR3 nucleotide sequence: TGTGCCAGCAGTCTGACAGGGCGAGGCAATCAGCCCCAGCATTTT. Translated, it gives CASSLTGRGNQPQHF.

The CDR3 region is CSAIATEAFF. The CDR3 nucleotides read TGCAGCGCAATAGCCACTGAAGCTTTCTTT. V and J are TRBV29-1 and TRBJ1-1; no clear D. The V end lost 7 bases, the J end lost 4 bases, and 7 bases lay between the germline ends. The CDR3 has 10 amino acids. Germline CDR1 reads SQVTM; CDR2 reads ANQGSEA. The whole variable domain, filled in from reference TRBV29-1 and TRBJ1-1, reads SAVISQKPSRDICQRGTSLTIQCQVDSQVTMMFWYRQQPGQSLTLIATANQGSEATYESGFVIDKFPISRPNLTFSTLTVSNMSPEDSSIYLCSAIATEAFFGQGTRLTVV.

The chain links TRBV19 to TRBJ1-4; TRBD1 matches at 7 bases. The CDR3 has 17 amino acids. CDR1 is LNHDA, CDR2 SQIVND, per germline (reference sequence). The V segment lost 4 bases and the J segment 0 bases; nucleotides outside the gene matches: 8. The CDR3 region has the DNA TGTGCCAGTAGTAACTCCGGACAGGCAGCAACTAATGAAAAACTGTTTTTT. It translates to CASSNSGQAATNEKLFF.

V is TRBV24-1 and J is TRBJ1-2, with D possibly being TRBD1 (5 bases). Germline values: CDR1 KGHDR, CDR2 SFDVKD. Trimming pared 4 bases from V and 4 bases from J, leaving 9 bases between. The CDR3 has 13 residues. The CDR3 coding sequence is TGTGCCACCAGTGACAGGGTTTCCTATGGCTACACCTTC. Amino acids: CATSDRVSYGYTF.

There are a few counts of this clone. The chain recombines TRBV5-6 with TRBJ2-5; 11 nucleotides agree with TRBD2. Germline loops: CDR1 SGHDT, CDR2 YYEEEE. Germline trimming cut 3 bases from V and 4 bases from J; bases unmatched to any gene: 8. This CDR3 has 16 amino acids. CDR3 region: CASSSSGRPIGETQYF. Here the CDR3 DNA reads TGTGCCAGCAGCTCTAGCGGGAGGCCCATCGGAGAGACCCAGTACTTC.

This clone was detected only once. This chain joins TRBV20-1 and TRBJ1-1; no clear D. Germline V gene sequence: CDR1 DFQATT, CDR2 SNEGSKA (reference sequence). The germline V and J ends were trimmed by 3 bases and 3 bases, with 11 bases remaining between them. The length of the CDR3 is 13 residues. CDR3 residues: CSASSKKDTEAFF. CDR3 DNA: TGCAGTGCTAGTAGCAAGAAAGACACTGAAGCTTTCTTT.